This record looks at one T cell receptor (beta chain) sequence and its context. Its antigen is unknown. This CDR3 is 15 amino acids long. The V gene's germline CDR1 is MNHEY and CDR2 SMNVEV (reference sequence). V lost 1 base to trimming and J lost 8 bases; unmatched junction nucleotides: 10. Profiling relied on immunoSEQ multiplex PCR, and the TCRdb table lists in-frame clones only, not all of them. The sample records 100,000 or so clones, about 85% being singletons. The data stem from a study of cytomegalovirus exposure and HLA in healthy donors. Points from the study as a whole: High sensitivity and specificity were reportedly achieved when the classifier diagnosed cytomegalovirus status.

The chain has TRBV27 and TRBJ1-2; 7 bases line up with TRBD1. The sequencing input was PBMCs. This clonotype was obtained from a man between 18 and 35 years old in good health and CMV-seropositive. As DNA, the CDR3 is TGTGCCAGCAGTTTATTGGAGGGGGCGCCGGGGGGCTACACCTTC. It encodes CASSLLEGAPGGYTF.